The clone carrying this TCR beta chain has a single count. Its target is not known. These data originate in a study of regulatory and conventional T cells in RAG deficiency. Study-level results: Control T-cell subsets had markedly higher Shannon entropy and lower Simpson indices than RAG-deficient patients. Omenn patients showed >80% Treg-Tconv overlap and shorter CDR3 lengths.

The CDR3 extends over 15 amino acids. Losses at the gene ends were 5 bases for V and 1 base for J; bases not matched to a gene: 4. The germline V gene has CDR1 KGHSH and CDR2 LQKENI. Clones were sequenced by immunoSEQ multiplex PCR, and TCRdb holds only the in-frame ones, with some missing. The table includes 7,000 to 10,000 clones, around 93% detected once. Genomic DNA came from blood regulatory T cells gated CD4+ CD25-high CD127-low. Another study also made use of these data, one on regulatory T cells. That work adds: The PCR used 52 TRBV and 13 TRBJ primers. Skewed V and J usage and few unique V-J pairs marked patient repertoires, most in Tregs.

This receptor was identified in a human donor in good health. The specimen sequenced was CD127- CD25+ CD4+ Tregs sorted from blood. The rearrangement joins TRBV18 to TRBJ2-3; 9 nucleotides line up with TRBD2. The CDR3 protein is CASSSSGDRTDTQYF. For the CDR3, the DNA is TGTGCCAGCTCATCTAGCGGGGACCGCACAGATACGCAGTATTTT. Full variable domain (rest looked up from reference TRBV18 and TRBJ2-3): NAGVMQNPRHLVRRRGQEARLRCSPMKGHSHVYWYRQLPEEGLKFMVYLQKENIIDESGMPKERFSAEFPKEGPSILRIQQVVRGDSAAYFCASSSSGDRTDTQYFGPGTRLTVL.